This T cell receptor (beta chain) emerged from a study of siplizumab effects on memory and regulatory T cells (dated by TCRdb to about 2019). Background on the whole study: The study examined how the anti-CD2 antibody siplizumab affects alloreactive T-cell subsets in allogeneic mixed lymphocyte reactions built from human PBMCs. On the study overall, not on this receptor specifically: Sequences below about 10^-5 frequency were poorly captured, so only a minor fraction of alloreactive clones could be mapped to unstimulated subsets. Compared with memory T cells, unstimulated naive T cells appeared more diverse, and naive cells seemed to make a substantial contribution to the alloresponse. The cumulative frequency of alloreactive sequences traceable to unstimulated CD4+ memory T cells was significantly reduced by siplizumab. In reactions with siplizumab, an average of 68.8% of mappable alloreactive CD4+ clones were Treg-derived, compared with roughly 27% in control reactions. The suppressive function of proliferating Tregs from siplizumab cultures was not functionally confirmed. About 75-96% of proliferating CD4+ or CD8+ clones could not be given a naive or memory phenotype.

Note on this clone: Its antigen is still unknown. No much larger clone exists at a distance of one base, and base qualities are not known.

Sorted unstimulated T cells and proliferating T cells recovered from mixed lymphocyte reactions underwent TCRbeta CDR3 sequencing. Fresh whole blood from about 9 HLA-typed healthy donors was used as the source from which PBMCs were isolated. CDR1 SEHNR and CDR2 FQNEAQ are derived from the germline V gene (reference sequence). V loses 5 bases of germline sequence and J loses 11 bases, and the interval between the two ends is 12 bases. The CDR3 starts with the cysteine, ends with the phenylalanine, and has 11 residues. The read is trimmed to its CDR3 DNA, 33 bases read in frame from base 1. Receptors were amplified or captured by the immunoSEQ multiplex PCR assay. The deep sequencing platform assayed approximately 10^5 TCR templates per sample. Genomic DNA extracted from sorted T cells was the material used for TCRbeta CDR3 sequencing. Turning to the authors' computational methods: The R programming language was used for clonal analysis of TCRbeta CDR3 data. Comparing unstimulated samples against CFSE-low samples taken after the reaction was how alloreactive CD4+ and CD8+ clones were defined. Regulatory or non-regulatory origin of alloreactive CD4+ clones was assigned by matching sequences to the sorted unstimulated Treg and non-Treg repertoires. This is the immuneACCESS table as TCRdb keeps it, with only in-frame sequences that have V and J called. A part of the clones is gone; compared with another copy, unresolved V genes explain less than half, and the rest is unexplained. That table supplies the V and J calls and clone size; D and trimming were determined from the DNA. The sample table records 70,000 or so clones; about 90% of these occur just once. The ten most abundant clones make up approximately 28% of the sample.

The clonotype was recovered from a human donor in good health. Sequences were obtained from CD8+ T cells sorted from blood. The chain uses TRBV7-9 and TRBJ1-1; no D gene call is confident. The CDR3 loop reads CASSPSSRAFF. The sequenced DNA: TGTGCCAGCAGCCCCTCTTCGAGGGCTTTCTTT.